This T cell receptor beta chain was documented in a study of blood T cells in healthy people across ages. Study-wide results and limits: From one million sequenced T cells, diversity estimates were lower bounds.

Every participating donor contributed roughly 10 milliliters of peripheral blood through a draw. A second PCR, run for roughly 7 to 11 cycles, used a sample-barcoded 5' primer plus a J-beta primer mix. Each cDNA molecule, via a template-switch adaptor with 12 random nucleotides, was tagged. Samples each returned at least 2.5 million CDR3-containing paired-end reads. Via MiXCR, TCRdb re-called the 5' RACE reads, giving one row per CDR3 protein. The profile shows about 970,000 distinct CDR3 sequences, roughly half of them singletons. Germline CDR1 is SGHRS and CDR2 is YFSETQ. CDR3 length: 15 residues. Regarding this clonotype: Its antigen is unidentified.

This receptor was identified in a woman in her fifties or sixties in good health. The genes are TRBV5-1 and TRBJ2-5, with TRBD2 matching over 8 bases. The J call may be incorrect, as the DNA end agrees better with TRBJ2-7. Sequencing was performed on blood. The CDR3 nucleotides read TGCGCCAGCAGCTTGGAGGGCGGGAGGAGCTACGAGCAGTACTTC. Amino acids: CASSLEGGRSYEQYF.